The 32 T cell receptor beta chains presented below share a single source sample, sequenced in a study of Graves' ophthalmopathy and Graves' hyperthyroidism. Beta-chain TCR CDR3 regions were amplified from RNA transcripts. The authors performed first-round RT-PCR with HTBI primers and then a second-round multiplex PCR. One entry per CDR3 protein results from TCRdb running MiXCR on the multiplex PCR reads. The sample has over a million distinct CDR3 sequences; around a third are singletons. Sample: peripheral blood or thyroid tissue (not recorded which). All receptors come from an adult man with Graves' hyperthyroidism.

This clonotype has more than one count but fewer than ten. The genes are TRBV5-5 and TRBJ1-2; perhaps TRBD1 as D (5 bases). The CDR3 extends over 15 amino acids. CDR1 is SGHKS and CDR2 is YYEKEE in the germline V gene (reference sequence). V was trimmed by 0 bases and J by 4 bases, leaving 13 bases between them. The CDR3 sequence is CASSLVGGITYGYTF. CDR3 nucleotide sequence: TGTGCCAGCAGCTTGGTGGGGGGGATTACCTATGGCTACACCTTC.

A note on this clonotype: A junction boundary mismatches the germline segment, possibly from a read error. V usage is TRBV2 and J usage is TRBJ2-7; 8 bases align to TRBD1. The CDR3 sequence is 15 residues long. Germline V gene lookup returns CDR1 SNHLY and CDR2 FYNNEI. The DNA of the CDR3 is TGTGCCAGCAGCTTAAAGAGGACAGGGCCCTACGAGCAGCACTTC. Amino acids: CASSLKRTGPYEQHF. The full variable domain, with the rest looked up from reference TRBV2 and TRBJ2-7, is EPEVTQTPSHQVTQMGQEVILRCVPISNHLYFYWYRQILGQKVEFLVSFYNNEISEKSEIFDDQFSVERPDGSNFTLKIRSTKLEDSAMYFCASSLKRTGPYEQHFGPGTRLTVT.

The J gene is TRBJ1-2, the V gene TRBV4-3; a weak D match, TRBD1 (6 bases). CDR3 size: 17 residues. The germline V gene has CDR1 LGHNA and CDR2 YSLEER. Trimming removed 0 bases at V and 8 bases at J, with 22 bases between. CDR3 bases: TGCGCCAGCAGCCAAGAGGACCCAGGGGCCCAAGTTCAGGGCTACACCTTC. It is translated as CASSQEDPGAQVQGYTF.

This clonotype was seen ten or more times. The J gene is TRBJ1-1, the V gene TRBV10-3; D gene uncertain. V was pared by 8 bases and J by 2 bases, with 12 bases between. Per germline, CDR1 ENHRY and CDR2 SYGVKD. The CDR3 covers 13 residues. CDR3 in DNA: TGTGCCATCTTGGCACGAGCAAACACTGAAGCTTTCTTT. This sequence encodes CAILARANTEAFF.

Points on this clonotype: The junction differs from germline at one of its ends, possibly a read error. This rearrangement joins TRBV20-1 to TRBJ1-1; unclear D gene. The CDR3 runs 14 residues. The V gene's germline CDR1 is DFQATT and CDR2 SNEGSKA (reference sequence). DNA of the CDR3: TGCAGTGCTAGAGAAGTCCGAATGAACACTGAAGCTTCCTTT. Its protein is CSAREVRMNTEASF.

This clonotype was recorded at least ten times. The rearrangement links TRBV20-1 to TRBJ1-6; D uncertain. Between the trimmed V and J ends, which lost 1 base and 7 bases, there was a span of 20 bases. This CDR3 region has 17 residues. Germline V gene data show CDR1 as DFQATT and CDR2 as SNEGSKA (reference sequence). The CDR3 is CSARGAGRTSLNSPLHF. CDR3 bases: TGCAGTGCTAGAGGGGCAGGACGTACAAGTCTGAATTCACCCCTCCACTTT.

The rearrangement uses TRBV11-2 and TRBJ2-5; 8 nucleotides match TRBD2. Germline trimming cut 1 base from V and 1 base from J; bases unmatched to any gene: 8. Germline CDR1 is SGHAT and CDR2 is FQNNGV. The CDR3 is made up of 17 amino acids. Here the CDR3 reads CASSLVYNGRAQETQYF. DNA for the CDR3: TGTGCCAGCAGCTTAGTTTACAACGGGAGGGCCCAAGAGACCCAGTACTTC.

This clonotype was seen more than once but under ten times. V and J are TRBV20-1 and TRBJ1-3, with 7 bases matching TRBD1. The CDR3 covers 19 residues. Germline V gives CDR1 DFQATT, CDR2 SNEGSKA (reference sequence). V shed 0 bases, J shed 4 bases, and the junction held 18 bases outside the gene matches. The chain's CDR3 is CSARDIDRAPTGFGNTIYF. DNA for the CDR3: TGCAGTGCTAGAGATATCGACAGGGCCCCGACCGGGTTCGGAAACACCATATATTTT.

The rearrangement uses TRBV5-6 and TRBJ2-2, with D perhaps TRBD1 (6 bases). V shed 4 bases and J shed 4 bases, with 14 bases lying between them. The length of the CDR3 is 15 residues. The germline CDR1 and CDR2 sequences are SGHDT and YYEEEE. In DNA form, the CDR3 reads TGTGCCAGCAGCCGCCGGACAGTCGGCACCGGGGAGCTGTTTTTT. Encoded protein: CASSRRTVGTGELFF.

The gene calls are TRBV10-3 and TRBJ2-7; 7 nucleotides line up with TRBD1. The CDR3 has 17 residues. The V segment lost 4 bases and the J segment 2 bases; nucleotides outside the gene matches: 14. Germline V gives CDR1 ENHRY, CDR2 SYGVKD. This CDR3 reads CAISATDRDSKTYEQYF. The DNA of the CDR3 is TGTGCCATCAGTGCTACTGACCGGGACAGCAAGACCTACGAGCAGTACTTC.

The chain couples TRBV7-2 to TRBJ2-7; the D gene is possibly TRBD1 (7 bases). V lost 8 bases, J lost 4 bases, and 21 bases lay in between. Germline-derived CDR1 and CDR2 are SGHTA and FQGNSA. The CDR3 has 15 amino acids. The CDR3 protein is CASENPGGGSYEQYF. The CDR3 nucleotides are TGTGCCAGCGAAAACCCTGGAGGGGGCTCATACGAGCAGTACTTC. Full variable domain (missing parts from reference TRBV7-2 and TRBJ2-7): GAGVSQSPSNKVTEKGKDVELRCDPISGHTALYWYRQSLGQGLEFLIYFQGNSAPDKSGLPSDRFSAERTGGSVSTLTIQRTQQEDSAVYLCASENPGGGSYEQYFGPGTRLTVT.

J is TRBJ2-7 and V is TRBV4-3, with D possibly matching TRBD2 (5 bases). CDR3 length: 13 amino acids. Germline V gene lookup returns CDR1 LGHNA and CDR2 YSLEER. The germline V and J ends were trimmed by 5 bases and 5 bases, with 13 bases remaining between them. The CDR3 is CASSETWEHEQYF. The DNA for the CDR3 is TGCGCCAGCAGCGAGACTTGGGAGCACGAGCAGTACTTC.

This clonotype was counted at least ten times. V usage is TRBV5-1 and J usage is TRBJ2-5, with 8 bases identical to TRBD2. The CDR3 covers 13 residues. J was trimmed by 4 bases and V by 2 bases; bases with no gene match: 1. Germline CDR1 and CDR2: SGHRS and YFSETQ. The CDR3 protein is CASSFLAGETQYF. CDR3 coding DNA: TGCGCCAGCAGCTTTCTAGCGGGAGAGACCCAGTACTTC. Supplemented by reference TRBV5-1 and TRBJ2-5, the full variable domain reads KAGVTQTPRYLIKTRGQQVTLSCSPISGHRSVSWYQQTPGQGLQFLFEYFSETQRNKGNFPGRFSGRQFSNSRSEMNVSTLELGDSALYLCASSFLAGETQYFGPGTRLLVL.

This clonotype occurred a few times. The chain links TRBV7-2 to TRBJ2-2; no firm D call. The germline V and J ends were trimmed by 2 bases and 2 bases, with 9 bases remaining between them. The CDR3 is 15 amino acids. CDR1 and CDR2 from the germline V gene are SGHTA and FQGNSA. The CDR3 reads CASSLRLGNTGELFF. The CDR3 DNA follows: TGTGCCAGCAGCTTACGGTTAGGAAACACCGGGGAGCTGTTTTTT.

The DNA of the CDR3 is TGTGCCAGCGAAATCGGGGCAGGGGTATCCTACGAGCAGTACTTC. Protein product: CASEIGAGVSYEQYF. The V call is TRBV6-1, the J call TRBJ2-7, with D tentatively TRBD1 (6 bases). The CDR3 is 15 residues long. The germline CDR1 and CDR2 sequences are MNHNS and SASEGT. V was trimmed by 8 bases and J by 1 base, leaving 18 bases between them.

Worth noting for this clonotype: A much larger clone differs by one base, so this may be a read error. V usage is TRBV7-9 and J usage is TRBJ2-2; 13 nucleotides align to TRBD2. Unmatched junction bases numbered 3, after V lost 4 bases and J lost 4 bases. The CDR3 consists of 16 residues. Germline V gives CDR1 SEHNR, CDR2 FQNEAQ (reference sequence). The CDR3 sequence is CASSSGLAGATGELFF. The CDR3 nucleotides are TGTGCCAGCAGCTCAGGACTAGCGGGGGCCACCGGGGAGCTGTTTTTT.

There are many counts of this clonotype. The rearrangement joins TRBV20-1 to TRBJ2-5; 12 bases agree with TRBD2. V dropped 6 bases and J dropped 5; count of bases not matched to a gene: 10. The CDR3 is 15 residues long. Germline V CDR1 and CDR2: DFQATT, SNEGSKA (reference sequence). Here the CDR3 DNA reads TGCAGTGCGACCGGCCTTGGACTAGCGGGGGAGACCCAGTACTTC. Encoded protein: CSATGLGLAGETQYF.

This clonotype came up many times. DNA for the CDR3: TGCAGTGCTAGAGTATCGGGCGGGGCCACAGATACGCAGTATTTT. As protein: CSARVSGGATDTQYF. The chain carries TRBV20-1 and TRBJ2-3; D may be TRBD2 (6 bases). This CDR3 is built from 15 residues. Germline CDR1 and CDR2: DFQATT and SNEGSKA (reference sequence). V was shortened by 1 base and J by 2 bases, with 13 bases between the two germline ends.

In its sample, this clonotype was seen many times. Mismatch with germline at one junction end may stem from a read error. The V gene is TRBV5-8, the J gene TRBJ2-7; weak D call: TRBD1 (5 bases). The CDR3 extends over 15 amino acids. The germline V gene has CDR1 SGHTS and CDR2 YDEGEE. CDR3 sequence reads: CASSQGTGISYEQYF. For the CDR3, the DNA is TGCGCCAGCAGCCAAGGTACAGGAATTTCCTACGAGCAGTACTTC.

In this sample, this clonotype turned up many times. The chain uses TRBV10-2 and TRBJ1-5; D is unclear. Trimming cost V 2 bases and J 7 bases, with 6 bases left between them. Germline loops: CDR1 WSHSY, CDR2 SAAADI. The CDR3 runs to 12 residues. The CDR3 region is CASSEVRQPQHF. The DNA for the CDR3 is TGCGCCAGCAGTGAGGTACGACAGCCCCAGCATTTT.

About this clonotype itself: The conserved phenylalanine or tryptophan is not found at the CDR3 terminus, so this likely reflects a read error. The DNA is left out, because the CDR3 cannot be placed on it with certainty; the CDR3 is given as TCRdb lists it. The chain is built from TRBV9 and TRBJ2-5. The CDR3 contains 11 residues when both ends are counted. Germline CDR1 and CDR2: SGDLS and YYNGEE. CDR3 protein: CASSVEGTVNY.

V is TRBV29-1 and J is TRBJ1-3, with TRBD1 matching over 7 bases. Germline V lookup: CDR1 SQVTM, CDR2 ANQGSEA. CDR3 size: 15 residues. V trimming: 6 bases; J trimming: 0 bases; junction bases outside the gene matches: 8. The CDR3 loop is CSVTGAGISGNTIYF. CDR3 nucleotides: TGCAGCGTCACAGGGGCGGGCATCTCTGGAAACACCATATATTTT.

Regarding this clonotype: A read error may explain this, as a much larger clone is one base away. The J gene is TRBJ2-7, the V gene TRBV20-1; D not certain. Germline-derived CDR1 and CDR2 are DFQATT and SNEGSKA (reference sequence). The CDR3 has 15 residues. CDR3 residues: CSARGDHNAIYGQYF. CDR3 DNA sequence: TGCAGTGCTAGAGGTGACCACAACGCCATCTACGGGCAGTACTTC.

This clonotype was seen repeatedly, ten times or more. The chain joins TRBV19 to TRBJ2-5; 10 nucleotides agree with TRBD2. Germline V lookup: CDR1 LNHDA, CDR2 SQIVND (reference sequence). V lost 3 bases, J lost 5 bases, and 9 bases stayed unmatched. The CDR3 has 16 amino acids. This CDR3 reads CASSIRASGSLETQYF. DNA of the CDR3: TGTGCCAGTAGTATTCGCGCTAGCGGGAGCCTGGAGACCCAGTACTTC.

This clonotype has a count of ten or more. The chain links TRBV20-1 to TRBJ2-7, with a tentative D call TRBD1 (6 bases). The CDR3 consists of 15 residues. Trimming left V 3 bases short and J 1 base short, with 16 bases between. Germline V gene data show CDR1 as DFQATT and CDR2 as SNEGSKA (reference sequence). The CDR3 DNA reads TGCAGTGCTAGCACCTCAGGACAGCTATCCTACGAGCAGTACTTC. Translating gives CSASTSGQLSYEQYF.

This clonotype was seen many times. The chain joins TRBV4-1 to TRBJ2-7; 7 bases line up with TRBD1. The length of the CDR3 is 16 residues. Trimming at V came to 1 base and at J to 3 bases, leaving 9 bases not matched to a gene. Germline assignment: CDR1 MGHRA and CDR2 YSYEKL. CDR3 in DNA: TGCGCCAGCAGCCAAGTCCTCGGGACAGCCCGCTACGAGCAGTACTTC. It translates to CASSQVLGTARYEQYF.

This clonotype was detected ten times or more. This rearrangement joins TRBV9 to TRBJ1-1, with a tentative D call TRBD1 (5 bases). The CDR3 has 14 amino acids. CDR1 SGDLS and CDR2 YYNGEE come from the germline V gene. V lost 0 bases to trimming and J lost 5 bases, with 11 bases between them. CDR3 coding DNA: TGTGCCAGCAGCGTAGAACTGGAGGGGACTGAAGCTTTCTTT. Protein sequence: CASSVELEGTEAFF.

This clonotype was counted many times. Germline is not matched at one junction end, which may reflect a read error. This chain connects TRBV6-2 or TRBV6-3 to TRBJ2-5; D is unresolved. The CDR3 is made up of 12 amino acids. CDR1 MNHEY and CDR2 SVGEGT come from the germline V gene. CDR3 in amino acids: CASSFGGSELCF. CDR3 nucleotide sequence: TGTGCCAGCAGTTTCGGTGGGTCAGAGCTCTGCTTC.

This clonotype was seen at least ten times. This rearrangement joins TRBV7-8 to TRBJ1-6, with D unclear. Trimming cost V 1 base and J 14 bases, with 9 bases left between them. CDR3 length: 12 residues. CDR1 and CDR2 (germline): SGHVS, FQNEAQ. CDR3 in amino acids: CASSLGAFSLHF. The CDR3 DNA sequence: TGTGCCAGCAGCTTAGGGGCTTTCTCCCTCCACTTT.

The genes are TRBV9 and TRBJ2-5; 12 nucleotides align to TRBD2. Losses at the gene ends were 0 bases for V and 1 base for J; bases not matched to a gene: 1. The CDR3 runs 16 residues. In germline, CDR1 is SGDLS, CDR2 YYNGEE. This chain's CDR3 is CASSVGLAGVQETQYF. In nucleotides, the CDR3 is TGTGCCAGCAGCGTAGGACTAGCGGGGGTCCAAGAGACCCAGTACTTC.

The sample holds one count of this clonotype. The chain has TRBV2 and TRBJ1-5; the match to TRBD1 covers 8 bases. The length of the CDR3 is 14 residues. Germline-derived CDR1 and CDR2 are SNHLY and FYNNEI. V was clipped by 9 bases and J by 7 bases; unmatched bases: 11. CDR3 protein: CASGKQTGEQPQHF. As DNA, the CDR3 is TGTGCCAGTGGAAAACAGACAGGGGAACAGCCCCAGCATTTT.

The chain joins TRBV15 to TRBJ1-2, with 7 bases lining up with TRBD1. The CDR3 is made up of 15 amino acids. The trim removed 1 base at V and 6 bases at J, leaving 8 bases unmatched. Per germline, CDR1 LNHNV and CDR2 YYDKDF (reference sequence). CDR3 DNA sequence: TGTGCCACCAGCAGAGTCAGACAGGGACGTGATGGCTACACCTTC. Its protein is CATSRVRQGRDGYTF.